The present T cell receptor beta chain was sequenced within a study of vaccination and CD4 T cells after COVID-19. Study-wide context: The convalescents, six males and four females, included two who were Hispanic.

V was trimmed by 5 bases and J by 4 bases, leaving 11 bases between them. Germline V lookup: CDR1 DFQATT, CDR2 SNEGSKA (reference sequence). CDR3 length equals 12 residues. Scientists ran DNA taken from cultured CD4+ T cells through the Oncomine TCR Beta short-read assay for sequencing. TCRdb processed the PCR reads anew with MiXCR; each CDR3 protein has one entry. The profile shows about 8,900 distinct CDR3 sequences, under 65% of them singletons. A few counts support this clonotype. Its antigen is not identified. Treatment denoted: approximately 10-day PBMC culture with coronavirus spike peptide pools or control peptides (ViraFEST assay).

The sequencing input was CD4+ T cells from blood, cultured in vitro. This rearrangement joins TRBV20-1 to TRBJ1-2, with no clear D. The sequence derives from a human donor who had recovered from COVID-19. CDR3 loop: CSAPRETYGYTF. The CDR3 nucleotides read TGCAGTGCTCCACGGGAGACCTATGGCTACACCTTC.